The T cell receptor beta chain described here comes from a study of T cell clonotyping in hematopoietic cell transplantation. Findings and caveats of the study: Few recipient clonotypes overlapped donors; over 95% were de novo at given depth. Cells were unsorted, so CD4 and CD8 contributions were not separated. Recipient TCR diversity dropped after transplant; expanded clonotypes rose from day 30 to 180.

The method was immunoSEQ multiplex PCR; TCRdb's version includes in-frame clones alone and lacks a portion of them. The table lists more than 55,000 clones, approximately 94% of them singletons. In germline, CDR1 is MGHRA, CDR2 YSYEKL. V shed 2 bases and J shed 2 bases, with 11 bases lying between them. This CDR3 has 15 residues. Notes on this clone: As yet, its antigen is unknown.

The receptor's source is a man aged 45-60 years in good health. Some clones in this sample may be carry-over from other donors' samples. The chain combines TRBV4-1 with TRBJ2-3; D remains ambiguous. Sequencing was done on a sample of peripheral blood mononuclear cells. The CDR3 loop is CASSQRTTNTDTQYF. As DNA, the CDR3 is TGCGCCAGCAGCCAACGTACCACCAACACAGATACGCAGTATTTT.